One and the same sample provided the 17 T cell receptor beta chains below, sequenced in a study of control samples from healthy donors and cancer patients. Using immunoSEQ multiplex PCR, the repertoire was profiled, and TCRdb retains in-frame clones only, with some absent. The sample carries around 130,000 clones, just under 90% recorded once. The sample comprised blood. These receptors all stem from a young man in good health.

The chain couples TRBV30 to TRBJ1-3; 7 bases are a match to TRBD1. The CDR3 spans 14 residues. Trimming took 3 bases from V and 0 from J; bases not matched to a gene: 2. Germline V lookup: CDR1 GTSNPN, CDR2 SVGIG (reference sequence). This CDR3 reads CAWRDRTSGNTIYF. The CDR3 nucleotides read TGTGCCTGGAGGGACAGGACCTCTGGAAACACCATATATTTT. The variable domain in full, completed from reference TRBV30 and TRBJ1-3, reads SQTIHQWPATLVQPVGSPLSLECTVEGTSNPNLYWYRQAAGRGLQLLFYSVGIGQISSEVPQNLSASRPQDRQFILSSKKLLLSDSGFYLCAWRDRTSGNTIYFGEGSWLTVV.

The chain uses TRBV11-1 and TRBJ1-6; unclear D gene. Per germline, CDR1 SGHAT and CDR2 FQDESV (reference sequence). This CDR3 contains 15 residues. Deletions cut 2 bases from V and 6 bases from J, with 11 bases between. The CDR3 region is CASSLKGRLNSPLHF. CDR3 DNA: TGTGCCAGCAGCTTAAAAGGAAGGCTTAATTCACCCCTCCACTTT.

The chain has TRBV2 and TRBJ1-6; the D gene is possibly TRBD1 (5 bases). This CDR3 comprises 15 residues. Germline CDR1 reads SNHLY; CDR2 reads FYNNEI. V dropped 4 bases and J dropped 10 bases, with 17 bases sitting between them. The CDR3 reads CASSARWGDRSPLHF. In DNA, the CDR3 is TGTGCCAGCAGTGCCCGTTGGGGGGATCGATCACCCCTCCACTTT.

The chain recombines TRBV3-1 (or the pseudogene TRBV3-2) with TRBJ1-2; 7 bases fit TRBD1. The CDR3 totals 15 residues. The germline CDR1 and CDR2 sequences are LGHDT and YNNKEL (reference sequence). Losses at the gene ends were 1 base for V and 2 bases for J; bases not matched to a gene: 4. CDR3 region: CASSQGVGQNYGYTF. The CDR3 nucleotides read TGTGCCAGCAGCCAAGGCGTGGGACAGAACTATGGCTACACCTTC.

The genes are TRBV28 and TRBJ1-4, with 10 bases identical to TRBD1. This CDR3 contains 17 residues. CDR1 and CDR2 (germline): MDHEN, SYDVKM. The V and J ends lost 6 bases and 0 bases, in that order; junction bases with no gene match: 7. In nucleotides, the CDR3 is TGTGCCAGCAGCCGGACAGGGGGTTTCGCAACTAATGAAAAACTGTTTTTT. It is translated as CASSRTGGFATNEKLFF.

The chain carries TRBV29-1 and TRBJ1-2; D call uncertain. Trimming stripped 0 bases from V and 6 bases from J, with 11 bases between. The CDR3 is 13 amino acids. CDR1 is SQVTM and CDR2 is ANQGSEA in the germline V gene. The CDR3 sequence is CSVEDQGGDGYTF. In DNA form, the CDR3 reads TGCAGCGTTGAAGATCAAGGCGGGGATGGCTACACCTTC.

J is TRBJ2-4 and V is TRBV5-1; D tentatively reads TRBD1 or TRBD2 (5 bases each). V shed 1 base and J shed 7 bases, with 18 bases lying between them. The V gene's germline CDR1 is SGHRS and CDR2 YFSETQ. This CDR3 is built from 16 residues. CDR3 sequence: CASSLLSGTAGNIQYF. In nucleotides, the CDR3 is TGCGCCAGCAGCTTGCTTTCGGGGACCGCAGGGAACATTCAGTACTTC.

The genes are TRBV6-5 and TRBJ1-6; D not certain. The V gene's germline CDR1 is MNHEY and CDR2 SVGAGI. The V and J ends lost 2 bases and 8 bases respectively, with 13 bases between them. CDR3 length equals 15 residues. CDR3 sequence: CASSYGLYGDSPLHF. The DNA of the CDR3 is TGTGCCAGCAGTTACGGACTATATGGAGATTCACCCCTCCACTTT.

The V call is TRBV24-1, the J call TRBJ1-4, with 8 bases that match TRBD1. This CDR3 comprises 15 residues. The germline CDR1 and CDR2 sequences are KGHDR and SFDVKD. Germline trimming cut 10 bases from V and 6 bases from J; bases unmatched to any gene: 12. CDR3: CATSSRTGPDEKLFF. CDR3 bases: TGTGCCACTAGCTCACGGACAGGGCCGGATGAAAAACTGTTTTTT.

The J gene is TRBJ1-2, the V gene TRBV6-1, with TRBD1 as a possible D gene (6 bases). The V end lost 2 bases, the J end lost 6 bases, and 16 bases lay between the germline ends. CDR1 is MNHNS and CDR2 is SASEGT in the germline V gene. CDR3 length: 15 amino acids. CDR3 DNA sequence: TGTGCCAGCAGTGAACCCATAAAGGACAGAAATGGCTACACCTTC. Translating gives CASSEPIKDRNGYTF.

This clone was seen once. V usage is TRBV5-1 and J usage is TRBJ2-1, with 14 bases fitting TRBD2. The CDR3 covers 16 residues. CDR1 is SGHRS and CDR2 is YFSETQ in the germline V gene. V shed 2 bases and J 7 bases; nucleotides not matched to a gene: 5. CDR3: CASSFRLAGGQNEQFF. CDR3 nucleotide sequence: TGCGCCAGCAGCTTCAGACTAGCGGGGGGGCAGAATGAGCAGTTCTTC.

This sequence joins TRBV4-1 and TRBJ1-2, with D tentatively TRBD1 (5 bases). The CDR3 spans 16 residues. Germline V gives CDR1 MGHRA, CDR2 YSYEKL. CDR3 sequence: CPRRHGRGGPGEGYTF. DNA of the CDR3: TGCCCCCGCCGCCACGGGCGGGGGGGACCGGGTGAAGGCTACACCTTC.

This chain uses TRBV12-5 with TRBJ1-4; D may be TRBD1 (6 bases). Trimming pared 5 bases from V and 6 bases from J, leaving 10 bases between. CDR1 LGHNT and CDR2 FRNRAP come from the germline V gene. The CDR3 extends over 13 amino acids. The CDR3, as DNA: TGTGCTAGTGGTCCCGGGGGCCATGAAAAACTGTTTTTT. This encodes CASGPGGHEKLFF. Full variable domain (rest looked up from reference TRBV12-5 and TRBJ1-4): DARVTQTPRHKVTEMGQEVTMRCQPILGHNTVFWYRQTMMQGLELLAYFRNRAPLDDSGMPKDRFSAEMPDATLATLKIQPSEPRDSAVYFCASGPGGHEKLFFGSGTQLSVL.

The rearrangement uses TRBV3-1 (or the pseudogene TRBV3-2) and TRBJ1-1; 7 positions agree with TRBD1. Germline-derived CDR1 and CDR2 are LGHDT and YNNKEL (reference sequence). CDR3 length: 15 amino acids. Trimming at V came to 5 bases and at J to 0 bases, leaving 6 bases not matched to a gene. CDR3 residues: CASSSPGQLNTEAFF. The DNA for the CDR3 is TGTGCCAGCAGCTCCCCGGGACAGCTGAACACTGAAGCTTTCTTT.

The chain uses TRBV7-2 and TRBJ1-3, with D perhaps matching TRBD1 (5 bases). Per germline, CDR1 SGHTA and CDR2 FQGNSA. The V and J ends lost 5 bases and 0 bases respectively, with 14 bases between them. The CDR3 has 16 residues. CDR3 nucleotides: TGTGCCAGCAGCATAGGGGCGAGGGTCTCTGGAAACACCATATATTTT. Translating gives CASSIGARVSGNTIYF. Full variable domain (remainder filled in from reference TRBV7-2 and TRBJ1-3): GAGVSQSPSNKVTEKGKDVELRCDPISGHTALYWYRQSLGQGLEFLIYFQGNSAPDKSGLPSDRFSAERTGGSVSTLTIQRTQQEDSAVYLCASSIGARVSGNTIYFGEGSWLTVV.

This clone was seen a single time. Written as DNA, the CDR3 is TGCGCCAGCCGGCGGGCAGGGAGCAATCAGCCCCAGCATTTT. It codes for CASRRAGSNQPQHF. J is TRBJ1-5 and V is TRBV10-2; D may be TRBD1 (5 bases). The V gene's germline CDR1 is WSHSY and CDR2 SAAADI. V lost 8 bases and J lost 1, with 12 bases in between. The CDR3 spans 14 residues.

The chain has TRBV6-4 and TRBJ1-5, with unresolved D. The CDR3 contains 13 residues. Between the trimmed V and J ends, which lost 4 bases and 1 base, there was a span of 5 bases. Germline V gives CDR1 MRHNA, CDR2 SNTAGT. The CDR3 is CASSADSNQPQHF. CDR3 DNA: TGTGCCAGCAGTGCCGACAGCAATCAGCCCCAGCATTTT.